This T cell receptor beta chain emerged from a study of T cells after posttransplantation cyclophosphamide. The CDR3 has 15 amino acids. The V gene's germline CDR1 is MDHEN and CDR2 SYDVKM. Between the trimmed V and J ends, which lost 7 bases and 6 bases, there was a span of 22 bases. Findings and caveats of the study: Recipient CMV seropositivity and CMV reactivation strongly tracked TRB clonality. Later blood repertoires were often dominated by clones from the donor CD8+ memory compartment. Blood and skin or GI T cell repertoires showed limited TRB overlap.

This clone was seen many times. Its antigen is as yet unknown. Busulfan-fludarabine conditioning, marrow transplant, and cyclophosphamide on days +3 and +4 were administered. TCRdb keeps only in-frame clones here, not all; method: immunoSEQ multiplex PCR. The sample has around 7,000 clones, none seen only once. The sequence came from a female patient between 50 and 59 years old who received an allogeneic stem cell transplant from an unrelated donor, was CMV-positive, and had acute GVHD only. Some T cells may trace back to the graft donor. V and J are TRBV28 and TRBJ2-7, with D possibly TRBD2 on 6 matching bases. This specimen consisted of PBMCs, obtained after allogeneic stem cell transplant with posttransplant cyclophosphamide. DNA for the CDR3: TGTGCCAGCACCCTCCTAGCGTCAGGGAAGGGCGAGCAGTACTTC. It yields the protein CASTLLASGKGEQYF. The full variable domain, with the rest looked up from reference TRBV28 and TRBJ2-7, is DVKVTQSSRYLVKRTGEKVFLECVQDMDHENMFWYRQDPGLGLRLIYFSYDVKMKEKGDIPEGYSVSREKKERFSLILESASTNQTSMYLCASTLLASGKGEQYFGPGTRLTVT.